The clone carrying this TCR beta chain was seen a few times. Via MiXCR, TCRdb re-called the 5' RACE reads, giving one row per CDR3 protein. Of tens of thousands of distinct CDR3 sequences in the sample, about 28% were seen once. The V gene's germline CDR1 is SGHAT and CDR2 FQNNGV. The CDR3 has 15 residues. The V end lost 1 base, the J end lost 7 bases, and 17 bases lay between the germline ends. The receptor comes from a female donor with breast cancer. The sequenced material came from tumor-infiltrating memory CD4+ T cells sorted from the breast tumor. Specified subset: memory CD4+ T cells, CD4+CD45RO+CD25-. The chain couples TRBV11-2 to TRBJ2-7, with a weak D call TRBD2 (7 bases). The CDR3 nucleotides read TGTGCCAGCAGCTTAGTCCGGGGGGCACTATTAGAGCAGTACTTC. Protein: CASSLVRGALLEQYF.